This T cell receptor beta chain originates from a study of blood T cell repertoires in COVID-19. Overall study context: Spain, Italy and the United States supplied samples that represented acute and convalescent COVID-19.

Some clones are missing from TCRdb's copy, which holds only in-frame ones; the method was immunoSEQ multiplex PCR. Among more than 110,000 clones listed, approximately 86% were seen once. The CDR3 spans 17 residues. Trimming stripped 3 bases from V and 0 bases from J, with 12 bases between. CDR1 and CDR2 from the germline V gene are KGHSH and LQKENI. This TCR came from a human donor in a cohort sampled during active COVID-19. Sequenced sample: peripheral blood. V usage is TRBV18 and J usage is TRBJ1-6; D is ambiguous. This CDR3 reads CASSPVIGSSYNSPLHF. The CDR3 DNA is TGTGCCAGCTCACCGGTGATAGGGAGCTCCTATAATTCACCCCTCCACTTT.